What follows are 9 T cell receptor beta chains derived from one specimen sequenced in a study of cytomegalovirus exposure and HLA in healthy donors (dated by TCRdb to 2016 to 2017). The protocol used for the library was the immunoSEQ multiplex PCR assay. TCRdb took over this immuneACCESS table, retaining in-frame rearrangements with V and J assigned. Such tables are incomplete; in checked studies, under half of the missing clones stem from an unresolved V gene, and the remainder is unexplained. The sample contains 85,000 to 130,000 clones, about nine tenths of them found a single time. Jointly, the top ten make up about 2% of the sample. Sequenced: PBMCs. These receptors all stem from a woman younger than 30 in good health and CMV-seropositive.

V is TRBV19 and J is TRBJ2-7; 7 positions match TRBD1. CDR1 is LNHDA and CDR2 is SQIVND in the germline V gene (reference sequence). V lost 5 bases to trimming and J lost 2 bases; unmatched junction nucleotides: 6. The CDR3 covers 14 residues. CDR3 loop: CASSPRGQPYEQYF. The DNA for the CDR3 is TGTGCCAGTAGTCCCCGGGGACAGCCCTACGAGCAGTACTTC.

The chain couples TRBV15 to TRBJ2-5; D is unclear. The CDR3 sequence is 16 residues long. The V gene lost 0 bases and the J gene lost 3 bases, with 14 bases spanning the gap. The germline gives CDR1 LNHNV, CDR2 YYDKDF (reference sequence). The CDR3: CATSRDTGSGEETQYF. In DNA, the CDR3 is TGTGCCACCAGCAGAGATACCGGCAGTGGAGAAGAGACCCAGTACTTC. Together with reference TRBV15 and TRBJ2-5, the CDR3 gives the full variable domain: DAMVIQNPRYQVTQFGKPVTLSCSQTLNHNVMYWYQQKSSQAPKLLFHYYDKDFNNEADTPDNFQSRRPNTSFCFLDIRSPGLGDTAMYLCATSRDTGSGEETQYFGPGTRLLVL.

This rearrangement joins TRBV2 to TRBJ2-7; 8 nucleotides align to TRBD2. The CDR3 length is 17 residues. CDR1 is SNHLY, CDR2 FYNNEI, per germline. V shed 2 bases, J shed 0 bases, and the junction held 9 bases outside the gene matches. CDR3 sequence (DNA): TGTGCCAGCAGTGAAATGGGGCGGGGGGACGGCTCCTACGAGCAGTACGTC. Residues: CASSEMGRGDGSYEQYV.

The genes are TRBV29-1 and TRBJ1-5; perhaps TRBD1 as D (6 bases). The V gene's germline CDR1 is SQVTM and CDR2 ANQGSEA. This CDR3 is 14 amino acids long. V lost 6 bases and J lost 9, with 21 bases in between. The CDR3 coding sequence is TGCAGCGTGCCCCCCGAGGGGGATGGGGGGCCCCAGCATTTT. Its protein product is CSVPPEGDGGPQHF.

V is TRBV28 and J is TRBJ1-4; tentative D call: TRBD1 (6 bases). Germline CDR1 MDHEN, CDR2 SYDVKM. The ends were cut back, 7 bases at V and 8 bases at J, with 17 bases in the middle. The CDR3 loop spans 14 amino acids. Here the CDR3 reads CASKRRGLYEKLFF. In DNA form, the CDR3 reads TGTGCCAGCAAGCGCAGGGGCCTTTACGAAAAACTGTTTTTT.

The genes are TRBV28 and TRBJ1-2; D ambiguous. V was clipped by 4 bases and J by 5 bases, with 8 bases between them. CDR3 length equals 12 residues. Germline V gene sequence: CDR1 MDHEN, CDR2 SYDVKM. CDR3: CASSWARYGYTF. CDR3 DNA sequence: TGTGCCAGCAGTTGGGCCCGGTATGGCTACACCTTC.

This clone was counted only a few times. This chain links TRBV27 with TRBJ1-2; D possibly corresponds to TRBD1 (5 bases). The germline gives CDR1 MNHEY, CDR2 SMNVEV (reference sequence). The CDR3 spans 14 residues. The V end lost 6 bases, the J end lost 8 bases, and 19 bases lay between the germline ends. The CDR3 is CASRIRGSRGGYTF. In DNA, the CDR3 is TGTGCCAGCAGGATCCGGGGGTCTCGGGGGGGCTACACCTTC.

J is TRBJ1-5 and V is TRBV6-5; 7 nucleotides match TRBD1. Germline values: CDR1 MNHEY, CDR2 SVGAGI. There are 15 residues in the CDR3. With 5 bases clipped from V and 6 bases from J, the junction kept 10 bases outside the gene matches. CDR3 coding DNA: TGTGCCAGCAGTCGAGACAGGGAGTTTCCTCAGCCCCAGCATTTT. It yields the protein CASSRDREFPQPQHF.

J is TRBJ1-5 and V is TRBV10-2, with a tentative D call TRBD1 (6 bases). In germline, CDR1 is WSHSY, CDR2 SAAADI. Trimming cost V 6 bases and J 3 bases, with 15 bases left between them. CDR3 size: 15 residues. The CDR3 here is CASRGWGRDNQPQHF. DNA of the CDR3: TGCGCCAGCAGGGGGTGGGGGCGAGACAATCAGCCCCAGCATTTT.